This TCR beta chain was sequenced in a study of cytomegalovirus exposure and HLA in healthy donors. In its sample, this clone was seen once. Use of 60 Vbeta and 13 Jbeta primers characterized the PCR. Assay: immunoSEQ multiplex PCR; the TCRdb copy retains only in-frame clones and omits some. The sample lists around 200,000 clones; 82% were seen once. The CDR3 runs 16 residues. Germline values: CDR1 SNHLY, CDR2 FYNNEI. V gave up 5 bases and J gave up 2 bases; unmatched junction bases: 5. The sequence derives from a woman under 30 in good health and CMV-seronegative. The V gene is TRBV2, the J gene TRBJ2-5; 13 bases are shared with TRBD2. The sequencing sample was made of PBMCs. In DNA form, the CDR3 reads TGTGCCAGCAGTTGGACTAGCGGGGGTCTTCAAGAGACCCAGTACTTC. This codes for CASSWTSGGLQETQYF.